This entry concerns a single T cell receptor beta chain. Its antigen is unidentified. The sample comes from a study of Ad26.COV2.S vaccination and SARS-CoV-2 variants. The study's findings and limits: Those who received the vaccine showed greater spike-specific TCR breadth than those given placebo. Vaccine and placebo recipients had similar non-spike TCR breadth.

Only in-frame clones appear in the TCRdb table, and some are missing; sequencing was by immunoSEQ multiplex PCR. The table has fewer than 100,000 clones, more than 70% seen once. Trimming took off 5 bases at V and 11 bases at J, with 7 bases between the two ends. CDR3 length: 10 amino acids. The chain joins TRBV12-3 or TRBV12-4 to TRBJ2-1, with D possibly TRBD1 on 5 matching bases. The receptor's source is a human donor who had recovered from COVID-19. The source was peripheral blood, collected after recovery from COVID-19. The CDR3 bases are TGTGCCAGCAGTCAGGGAAAGCAGTTCTTC. Translation gives CASSQGKQFF.